This T cell receptor (beta chain) was documented in a study of T cell responses to AZD1222 COVID-19 vaccine (dated by TCRdb to 2020 to 2022). Some background on the complete study: TCR sequencing was performed for approximately 240 trial participants, of whom about 210 were given two doses of AZD1222 and approximately 26 were given two doses of MenACWY control vaccine. Enrollment into the trials was organized by age into subgroups of 18-55, 56-69 and 70-plus years, and those subgroups contained roughly 140, 27 and 60 TCR-sequenced participants, respectively. The study at large found these results: Reportedly, almost half of the unique spike-specific TCRs recognized epitopes lying outside the regions that are mutated in the B.1.351 and B.1.1.7 variants. The 56-69-year group was small, and its depth increase did not reach significance, likely because of low power. Participants were mostly white British and included more females than males, and it was suggested by the authors that clonal diversity may have been underestimated. After two AZD1222 doses, spike-specific TCR breadth and depth were significantly higher than at day 0 and than in MenACWY recipients. Conclusions about previously exposed vaccinees are limited because only a handful of AZD1222 recipients were SARS-CoV-2 seropositive at baseline. No day 14 peak-response samples were available, so repertoires were characterized only after the peak T cell response. The whole spike protein was spanned by vaccine-associated CD4 TCRs, and dominant responses were seen in regions 160-218 and 743-854.

Points on this clone: Its antigen remains undetermined. Per-nucleotide qualities are absent, and no much larger clonotype sits a single base away.

The meaning of the sample's time point label: about 28 days (+/-7) after the second vaccine dose. AZD1222 recipients with second doses at about 4 weeks or about 12 weeks were pooled, because spike-specific TCR depth and breadth did not differ between schedules. Vaccinee samples were obtained from the UK trials COV001 and COV002, which included a single-blind randomized controlled phase 2/3 trial of AZD1222 (ChAdOx1 nCoV-19) in healthy adults. For TCRbeta chain sequencing, PBMC samples were collected from trial participants at day 0 and at day 28 after the second dose. The CDR3 regions of human TCRbeta chains were subjected to immunosequencing. Per the source publication's procedure: TCRs in the repertoires were matched against a reference library of SARS-CoV-2-specific TCRs that had been generated with the MIRA antigen-specificity platform. Breadth was defined as the fraction of unique TCRs that were SARS-CoV-2-associated. Depth was defined as the fraction of total T cells that were SARS-CoV-2-associated. Each spike-specific TCR was assigned to its reactive spike region and to a CD4 or CD8 class using the MIRA data. Log10-transformed breadth and depth values were compared by one-way ANOVA with Sidak's multiple comparisons tests. This immuneACCESS table, as held by TCRdb, lists in-frame sequences with V and J called but not all clones. Of the missing ones, under half trace to an unresolved V gene in checked studies; the others have no known cause. Clone size and V and J calls were adopted from that table, with D and trimming inferred from the DNA. This sample has about 120,000 clones in its table, and 86% of those were observed once. Together, the top ten hold roughly a sixth of the sample.

The receptor was isolated from an adult who received the AZD1222 COVID-19 vaccine. The source was peripheral blood, collected 28 days after the second AZD1222 dose.

The DNA reads TGTGCCAGCAGTTCAGTCGAGACAGGGGGCAATGAGCAGTTCTTC. Its amino acids are CASSSVETGGNEQFF. The sequence joins TRBV7-9 to TRBJ2-1, and 9 junctional nucleotides match TRBD1. Counted from cysteine to phenylalanine, this CDR3 has 15 amino acids. Only the CDR3 region is kept as DNA, spanning 45 bases read in frame from base 1. For CDR1 and CDR2, the germline V gene (reference sequence) lists SEHNR and FQNEAQ. V is cut back by 6 bases and J by 6 bases, with 9 bases in the junction unmatched. Supplemented by the reference TRBV7-9 and TRBJ2-1 proteins around the CDR3, the complete variable domain is DTGVSQNPRHKITKRGQNVTFRCDPISEHNRLYWYRQTLGQGPEFLTYFQNEAQLEKSRLLSDRFSAERPKGSFSTLEIQRTEQGDSAMYLCASSSVETGGNEQFFGPGTRLTVL.